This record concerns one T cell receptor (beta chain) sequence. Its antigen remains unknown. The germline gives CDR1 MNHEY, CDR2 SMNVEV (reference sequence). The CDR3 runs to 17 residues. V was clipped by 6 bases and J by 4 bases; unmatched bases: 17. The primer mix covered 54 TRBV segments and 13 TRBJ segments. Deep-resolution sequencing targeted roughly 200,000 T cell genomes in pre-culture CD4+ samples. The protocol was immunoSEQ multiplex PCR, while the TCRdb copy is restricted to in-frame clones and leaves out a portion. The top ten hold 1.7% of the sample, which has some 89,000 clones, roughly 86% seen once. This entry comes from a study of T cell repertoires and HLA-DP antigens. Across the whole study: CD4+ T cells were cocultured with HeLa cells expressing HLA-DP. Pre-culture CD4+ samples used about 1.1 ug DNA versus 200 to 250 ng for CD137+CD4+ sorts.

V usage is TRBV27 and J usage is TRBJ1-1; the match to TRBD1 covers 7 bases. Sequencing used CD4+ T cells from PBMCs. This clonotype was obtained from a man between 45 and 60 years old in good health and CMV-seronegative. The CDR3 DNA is TGTGCCAGCAGCAAGTTTCCTACAGGGGTTTTTGTCACTGAAGCTTTCTTT. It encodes CASSKFPTGVFVTEAFF.